One and the same sample provided the 17 T cell receptor beta chains below, sequenced in a study of T-cell reconstitution after alpha-beta-depleted transplantation in children (dated by TCRdb to about 2016). The treatment or condition label corresponds to: allogeneic hematopoietic cell transplantation with graft depleted of TCRalphabeta T cells and CD19 B cells. Library method: PCR. The instrument given in TCRdb is Illumina HiSeq 2500. Molecular barcoding was employed in the preparation of TCR libraries, with unique molecular identifiers being used to normalize TCRbeta repertoire quantification. The raw public data were reprocessed by TCRdb itself: fastp quality trimming at Q25, MiXCR clonotype calling, in-frame beta chains only. Each CDR3 protein gets just one entry, which takes the most common genes and DNA from the rows behind it. The sample yields around 270,000 distinct CDR3 sequences; about 9.5% were counted once. The ten most abundant clones make up around 7.5% of the sample.

The sequenced sample was PBMCs, obtained before TCRalphabeta/CD19-depleted stem cell transplant. Receptors originate from a boy younger than two with acute myeloid leukemia, due to receive a stem cell transplant.

This clonotype was seen more than once but under ten times. The gene calls are TRBV27 and TRBJ1-5, with 7 bases aligning to TRBD1. The V gene end was trimmed by 5 bases and the J gene end by 2 bases; junction bases not matched to a gene: 12. Germline CDR1 MNHEY, CDR2 SMNVEV (reference sequence). The CDR3 runs 17 residues. CDR3 loop: CASSPRTGTAGNQPQHF. DNA of the CDR3: TGTGCCAGCAGTCCGAGAACCGGGACAGCAGGCAATCAGCCCCAGCATTTT.

This clonotype was seen many times. The chain recombines TRBV20-1 with TRBJ2-3; D gene ambiguous. V lost 1 base and J lost 2, with 7 bases in between. The germline CDR1 and CDR2 sequences are DFQATT and SNEGSKA (reference sequence). CDR3 length: 13 residues. The CDR3 DNA sequence: TGCAGTGCTAGAGCAGCTTCCACAGATACGCAGTATTTT. The encoded protein is CSARAASTDTQYF.

This clonotype was counted ten times or more. One end of the junction varies from germline; a read error may be responsible. This sequence joins TRBV11-2 and TRBJ2-5; no clear D gene. This CDR3 is 12 amino acids long. Germline V gene sequence: CDR1 SGHAT, CDR2 FQNNGV. As DNA, the CDR3 is TGTGCCAGCAGCTTAGATTCAGAGATCCAGTACTTC. Translating gives CASSLDSEIQYF. The variable domain in full, with the rest retrieved from reference TRBV11-2 and TRBJ2-5, is EAGVAQSPRYKIIEKRQSVAFWCNPISGHATLYWYQQILGQGPKLLIQFQNNGVVDDSQLPKDRFSAERLKGVDSTLKIQPAKLEDSAVYLCASSLDSEIQYFGPGTRLLVL.

This clonotype was counted ten times or more. V usage is TRBV4-3 and J usage is TRBJ2-5; TRBD1 aligns across 7 bases. From germline, CDR1 is LGHNA and CDR2 YSLEER. The trim removed 0 bases at V and 10 bases at J, leaving 8 bases unmatched. This CDR3 has 14 amino acids. The CDR3 loop reads CASSQEVQGVNQYF. The CDR3, as DNA: TGCGCCAGCAGCCAAGAGGTCCAGGGGGTGAACCAGTACTTC.

There are many counts of this clonotype. The chain joins TRBV7-6 to TRBJ2-7, with TRBD1 matching 8 bases. With V trimmed by 5 bases and J by 2 bases, 8 bases remained unmatched. The CDR3 has 15 residues. Germline loops: CDR1 SGHVS, CDR2 FNYEAQ. CDR3 in amino acids: CASSLSTGVAYEQYF. The DNA for the CDR3 is TGTGCCAGCAGCCTCTCGACAGGGGTTGCCTACGAGCAGTACTTC.

This clonotype has just one count. At one end the junction does not follow the germline gene, possibly because of a read error. This chain uses TRBV7-3 with TRBJ2-1; D is ambiguous. Per germline, CDR1 SGHTA and CDR2 FQGTGA. There are 16 residues in the CDR3. The CDR3 nucleotides are TGTGCCAGCAGCTTAAATGTCGGCGGAACCTACAATGAGCTGTTCTTC. Translating gives CASSLNVGGTYNELFF.

In nucleotides, the CDR3 is TGTGCCAGTAGTTTAATACATGGAACAGATACGCAGTATTTT. Its protein product is CASSLIHGTDTQYF. This chain links TRBV19 with TRBJ2-3; the D is unclear. Germline lookup yields CDR1 LNHDA and CDR2 SQIVND (reference sequence). V dropped 5 bases and J dropped 3 bases, with 12 bases sitting between them. This CDR3 is built from 14 residues.

This clonotype was picked up many times. This chain uses TRBV2 with TRBJ1-2; maybe TRBD1 (5 bases). The length of the CDR3 is 15 residues. The V and J ends lost 7 bases and 3 bases respectively, with 18 bases between them. Germline lookup yields CDR1 SNHLY and CDR2 FYNNEI. The CDR3 loop is CASTPNRGRDYGYTF. CDR3 nucleotide sequence: TGTGCCAGCACTCCAAATAGGGGTCGGGACTATGGCTACACCTTC.

This clonotype was seen at least ten times. The chain links TRBV18 to TRBJ2-3; 10 bases line up with TRBD1. CDR3 length equals 15 residues. Germline CDR1 KGHSH, CDR2 LQKENI. The junction had 5 bases not matched to a gene; V was cut back by 2 bases and J by 6 bases. The CDR3 region has the DNA TGTGCCAGCTCACCAGGACAGGGGGGCGCGGATACGCAGTATTTT. This codes for CASSPGQGGADTQYF.

This clonotype has ten or more counts. J is TRBJ2-4 and V is TRBV28, with D possibly matching TRBD2 (6 bases). Germline lookup yields CDR1 MDHEN and CDR2 SYDVKM. V lost 3 bases to trimming and J lost 1 base, with 13 bases between them. CDR3 length: 16 amino acids. As DNA, the CDR3 is TGTGCCAGCAGTTTTTGGGGGGAGGCGGCCAAAAACATTCAGTACTTC. It specifies CASSFWGEAAKNIQYF. The full variable domain, completed using reference TRBV28 and TRBJ2-4, is DVKVTQSSRYLVKRTGEKVFLECVQDMDHENMFWYRQDPGLGLRLIYFSYDVKMKEKGDIPEGYSVSREKKERFSLILESASTNQTSMYLCASSFWGEAAKNIQYFGAGTRLSVL.

This clonotype was recorded many times. The CDR3 loop is CASSGSSGSSSYEQYF. The CDR3 bases are TGTGCCAGCAGTGGATCGAGCGGGAGTTCCTCCTACGAGCAGTACTTC. This sequence joins TRBV2 and TRBJ2-7; 8 bases are a match to TRBD2. Germline V CDR1 and CDR2: SNHLY, FYNNEI. V was pared by 4 bases and J by 0 bases, with 8 bases of the junction left unmatched. CDR3 length: 16 amino acids.

This clonotype was seen repeatedly, ten times or more. This rearrangement joins TRBV9 to TRBJ2-3; a weak D match, TRBD2 (5 bases). The ends were cut back, 4 bases at V and 5 bases at J, with 20 bases in the middle. The CDR3 consists of 16 residues. In germline, CDR1 is SGDLS, CDR2 YYNGEE. CDR3 residues: CASSPTSGYVGDTQYF. CDR3 bases: TGTGCCAGCAGCCCAACCTCGGGGTACGTAGGAGATACGCAGTATTTT.

This clonotype was seen ten or more times. This chain connects TRBV29-1 to TRBJ1-1; D is uncertain. This CDR3 is built from 12 residues. Germline V gene lookup returns CDR1 SQVTM and CDR2 ANQGSEA. V was pared by 4 bases and J by 3 bases, with 9 bases between. CDR3 residues: CSVGRRDTEAFF. The CDR3 DNA is TGCAGCGTTGGGAGGAGGGACACTGAAGCTTTCTTT. Filled out from reference TRBV29-1 and TRBJ1-1, the complete variable domain reads SAVISQKPSRDICQRGTSLTIQCQVDSQVTMMFWYRQQPGQSLTLIATANQGSEATYESGFVIDKFPISRPNLTFSTLTVSNMSPEDSSIYLCSVGRRDTEAFFGQGTRLTVV.

This clonotype has a count of ten or more. The rearrangement links TRBV29-1 to TRBJ1-2; 9 bases are a match to TRBD1. After removal of 4 bases from V and 3 bases from J, the junction contained 3 bases not matched to a gene. The CDR3 is 13 amino acids. Germline V gene sequence: CDR1 SQVTM, CDR2 ANQGSEA. CDR3 region: CSVGRDRDYGYTF. DNA of the CDR3: TGCAGCGTTGGTAGGGACAGGGACTATGGCTACACCTTC.

This clonotype was observed many times. The chain is built from TRBV27 and TRBJ2-7; TRBD1 matches 7 bases. This CDR3 has 14 residues. Per germline, CDR1 MNHEY and CDR2 SMNVEV (reference sequence). V lost 5 bases to trimming and J lost 2 bases; unmatched junction nucleotides: 6. CDR3 protein: CASSPRTGPYEQYF. The CDR3 bases are TGTGCCAGCAGTCCCCGGACAGGCCCCTACGAGCAGTACTTC.

This clonotype was seen only a few times. The chain couples TRBV15 to TRBJ1-1, with 10 bases lining up with TRBD1. This CDR3 contains 16 residues. V lost 6 bases, J lost 1 base, and 8 bases stayed unmatched. Germline V gene data show CDR1 as LNHNV and CDR2 as YYDKDF (reference sequence). CDR3 sequence: CATSPGQGLPNTEAFF. CDR3 bases: TGTGCCACCAGTCCGGGACAGGGGCTTCCGAACACTGAAGCTTTCTTT.

This chain links TRBV7-3 with TRBJ2-3; 10 bases align to TRBD2. Per the germline V gene, CDR1 is SGHTA and CDR2 is FQGTGA. This CDR3 is 15 amino acids long. Losses at the gene ends were 4 bases for V and 5 bases for J; bases not matched to a gene: 6. CDR3 protein: CASSSSGGAVDTQYF. CDR3 DNA sequence: TGTGCCAGCAGCTCCAGCGGGGGGGCTGTAGATACGCAGTATTTT.